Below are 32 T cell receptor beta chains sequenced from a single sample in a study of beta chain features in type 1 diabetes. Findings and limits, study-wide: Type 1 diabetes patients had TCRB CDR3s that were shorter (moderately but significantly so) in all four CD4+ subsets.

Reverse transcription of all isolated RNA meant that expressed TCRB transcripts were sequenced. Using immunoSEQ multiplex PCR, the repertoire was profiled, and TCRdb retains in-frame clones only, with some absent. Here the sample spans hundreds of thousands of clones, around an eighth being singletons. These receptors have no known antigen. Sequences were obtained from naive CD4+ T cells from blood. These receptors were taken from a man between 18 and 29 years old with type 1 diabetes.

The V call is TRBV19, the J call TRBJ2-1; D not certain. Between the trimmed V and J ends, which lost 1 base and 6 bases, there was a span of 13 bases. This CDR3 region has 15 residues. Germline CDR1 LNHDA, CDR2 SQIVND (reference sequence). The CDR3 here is CASSIVWTAINEQFF. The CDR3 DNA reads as TGTGCCAGTAGTATAGTGTGGACGGCTATCAATGAGCAGTTCTTC. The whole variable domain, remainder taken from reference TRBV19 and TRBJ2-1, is DGGITQSPKYLFRKEGQNVTLSCEQNLNHDAMYWYRQDPGQGLRLIYYSQIVNDFQKGDIAEGYSVSREKKESFPLTVTSAQKNPTAFYLCASSIVWTAINEQFFGPGTRLTVL.

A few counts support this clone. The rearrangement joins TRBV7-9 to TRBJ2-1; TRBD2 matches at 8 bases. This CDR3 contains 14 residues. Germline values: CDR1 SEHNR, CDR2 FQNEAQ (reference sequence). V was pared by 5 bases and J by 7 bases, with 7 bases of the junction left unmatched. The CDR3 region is CASSVQRERNEQFF. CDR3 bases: TGTGCCAGCAGCGTACAGCGGGAGAGAAATGAGCAGTTCTTC.

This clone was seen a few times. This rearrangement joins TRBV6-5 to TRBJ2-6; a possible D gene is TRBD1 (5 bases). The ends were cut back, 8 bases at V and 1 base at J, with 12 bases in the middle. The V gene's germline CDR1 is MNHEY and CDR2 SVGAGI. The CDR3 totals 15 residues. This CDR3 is CASGSSGSGANVLTF. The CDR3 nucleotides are TGTGCCAGCGGATCCTCAGGGTCTGGGGCCAACGTCCTGACTTTC.

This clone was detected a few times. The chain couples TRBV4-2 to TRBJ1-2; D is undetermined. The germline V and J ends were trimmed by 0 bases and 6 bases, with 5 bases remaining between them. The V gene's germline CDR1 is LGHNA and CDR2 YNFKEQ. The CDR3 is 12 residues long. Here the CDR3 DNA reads TGTGCCAGCAGCCAAGAGAAGCATGGCTACACCTTC. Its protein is CASSQEKHGYTF.

The CDR3 DNA reads TGTGCCAGCTTGAGGGACTTCCAAGAGACCCAGTACTTC. It is translated as CASLRDFQETQYF. The rearrangement uses TRBV7-3 and TRBJ2-5; D perhaps matches TRBD2 (6 bases). V shed 8 bases and J shed 1 base, with 11 bases lying between them. Looked up from germline, CDR1 is SGHTA and CDR2 is FQGTGA. This CDR3 comprises 13 residues.

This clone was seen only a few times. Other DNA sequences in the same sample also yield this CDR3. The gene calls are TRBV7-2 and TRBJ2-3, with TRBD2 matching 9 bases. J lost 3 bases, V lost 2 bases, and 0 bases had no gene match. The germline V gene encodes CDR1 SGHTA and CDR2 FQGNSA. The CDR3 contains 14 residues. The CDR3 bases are TGTGCCAGCAGCTTAACTAGCGGGACAGATACGCAGTATTTT. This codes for CASSLTSGTDTQYF.

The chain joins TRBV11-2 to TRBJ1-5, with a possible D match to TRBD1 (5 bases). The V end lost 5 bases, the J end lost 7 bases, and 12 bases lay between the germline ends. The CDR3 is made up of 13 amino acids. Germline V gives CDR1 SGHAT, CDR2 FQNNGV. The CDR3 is CASSQGVKQPQHF. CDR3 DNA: TGTGCCAGCAGCCAGGGAGTTAAACAGCCCCAGCATTTT.

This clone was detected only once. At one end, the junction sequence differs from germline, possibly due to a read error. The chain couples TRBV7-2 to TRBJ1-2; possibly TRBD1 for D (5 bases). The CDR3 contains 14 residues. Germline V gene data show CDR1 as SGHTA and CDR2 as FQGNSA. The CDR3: CASSFSTKTGRPKF. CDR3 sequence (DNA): TGTGCCAGCAGCTTTAGTACGAAAACGGGACGACCAAAATTC.

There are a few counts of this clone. CDR3 coding DNA: TGTGCCAGCAGCCTCCCGCGGGTGGCCAACGTCCTGACTTTC. Protein: CASSLPRVANVLTF. The chain recombines TRBV7-8 with TRBJ2-6, with D possibly matching TRBD2 (5 bases). Germline lookup yields CDR1 SGHVS and CDR2 FQNEAQ. V was clipped by 5 bases and J by 6 bases, with 11 bases between them. This CDR3 region has 14 residues.

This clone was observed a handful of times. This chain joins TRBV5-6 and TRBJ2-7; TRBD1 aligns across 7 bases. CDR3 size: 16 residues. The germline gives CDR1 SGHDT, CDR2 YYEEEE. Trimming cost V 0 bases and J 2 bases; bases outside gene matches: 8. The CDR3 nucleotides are TGTGCCAGCAGCTTGGCCGGTGGGACAGACCCCTACGAGCAGTACTTC. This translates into CASSLAGGTDPYEQYF.

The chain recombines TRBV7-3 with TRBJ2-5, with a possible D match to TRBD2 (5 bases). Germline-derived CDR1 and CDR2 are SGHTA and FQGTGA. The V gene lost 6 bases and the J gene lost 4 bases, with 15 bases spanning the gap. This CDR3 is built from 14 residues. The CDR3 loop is CASSIVGGGETQYF. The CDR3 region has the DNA TGTGCCAGCAGTATAGTAGGCGGAGGAGAGACCCAGTACTTC. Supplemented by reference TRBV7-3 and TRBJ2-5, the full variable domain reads GAGVSQTPSNKVTEKGKYVELRCDPISGHTALYWYRQSLGQGPEFLIYFQGTGAADDSGLPNDRFFAVRPEGSVSTLKIQRTERGDSAVYLCASSIVGGGETQYFGPGTRLLVL.

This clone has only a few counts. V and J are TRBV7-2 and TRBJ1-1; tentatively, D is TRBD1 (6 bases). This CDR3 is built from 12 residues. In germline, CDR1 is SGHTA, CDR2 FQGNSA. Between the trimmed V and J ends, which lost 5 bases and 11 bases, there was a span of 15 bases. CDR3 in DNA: TGTGCCAGCAGCCCGGGCACCAGGGGTGCTTTCTTT. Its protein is CASSPGTRGAFF.

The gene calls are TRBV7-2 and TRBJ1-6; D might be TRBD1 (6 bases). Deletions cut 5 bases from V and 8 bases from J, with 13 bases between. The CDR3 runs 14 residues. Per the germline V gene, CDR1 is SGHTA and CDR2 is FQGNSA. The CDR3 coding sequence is TGTGCCAGCAGCCCACAGGGCTTCGATTCACCCCTCCACTTT. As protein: CASSPQGFDSPLHF. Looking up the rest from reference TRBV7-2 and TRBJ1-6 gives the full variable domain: GAGVSQSPSNKVTEKGKDVELRCDPISGHTALYWYRQSLGQGLEFLIYFQGNSAPDKSGLPSDRFSAERTGGSVSTLTIQRTQQEDSAVYLCASSPQGFDSPLHFGNGTRLTVT.

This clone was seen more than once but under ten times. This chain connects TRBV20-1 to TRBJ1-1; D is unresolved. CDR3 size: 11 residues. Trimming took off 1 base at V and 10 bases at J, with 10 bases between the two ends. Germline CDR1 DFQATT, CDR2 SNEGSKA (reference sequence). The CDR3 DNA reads TGCAGTGCTAGAGCAAGGGTTGGAGCTTTCTTT. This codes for CSARARVGAFF.

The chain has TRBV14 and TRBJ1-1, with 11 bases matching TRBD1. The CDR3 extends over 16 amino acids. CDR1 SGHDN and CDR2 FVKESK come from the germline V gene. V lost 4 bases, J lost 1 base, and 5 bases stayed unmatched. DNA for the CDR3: TGTGCCAGCAGCCGCCCCGGGACAGGGGGGAACACTGAAGCTTTCTTT. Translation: CASSRPGTGGNTEAFF.

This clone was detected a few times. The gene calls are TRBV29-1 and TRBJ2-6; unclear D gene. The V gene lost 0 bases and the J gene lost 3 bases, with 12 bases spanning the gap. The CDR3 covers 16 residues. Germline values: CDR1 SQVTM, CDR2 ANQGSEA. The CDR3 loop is CSVEDTPLVGANVLTF. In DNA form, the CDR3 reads TGCAGCGTTGAAGATACTCCCTTGGTTGGGGCCAACGTCCTGACTTTC.

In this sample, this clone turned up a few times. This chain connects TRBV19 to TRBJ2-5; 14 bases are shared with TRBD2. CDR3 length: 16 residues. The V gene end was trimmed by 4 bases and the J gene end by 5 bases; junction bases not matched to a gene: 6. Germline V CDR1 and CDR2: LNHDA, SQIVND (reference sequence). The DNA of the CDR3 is TGTGCCAGTAGTACCGGACTAGCGGGAGGCCTGGAGACCCAGTACTTC. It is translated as CASSTGLAGGLETQYF. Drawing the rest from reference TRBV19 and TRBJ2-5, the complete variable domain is DGGITQSPKYLFRKEGQNVTLSCEQNLNHDAMYWYRQDPGQGLRLIYYSQIVNDFQKGDIAEGYSVSREKKESFPLTVTSAQKNPTAFYLCASSTGLAGGLETQYFGPGTRLLVL.

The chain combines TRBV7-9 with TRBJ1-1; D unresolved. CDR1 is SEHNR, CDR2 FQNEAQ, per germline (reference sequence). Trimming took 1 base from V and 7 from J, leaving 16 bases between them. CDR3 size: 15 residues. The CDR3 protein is CASSLGRLGKVEAFF. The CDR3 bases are TGTGCCAGCAGCTTAGGACGGCTTGGGAAGGTTGAAGCTTTCTTT.

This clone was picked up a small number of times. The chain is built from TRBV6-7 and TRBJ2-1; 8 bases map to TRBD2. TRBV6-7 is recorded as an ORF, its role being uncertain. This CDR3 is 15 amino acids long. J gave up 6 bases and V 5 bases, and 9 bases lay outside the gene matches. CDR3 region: CASSPYSGKSNEQFF. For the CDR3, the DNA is TGTGCCAGCAGTCCTTATAGCGGGAAATCCAATGAGCAGTTCTTC.

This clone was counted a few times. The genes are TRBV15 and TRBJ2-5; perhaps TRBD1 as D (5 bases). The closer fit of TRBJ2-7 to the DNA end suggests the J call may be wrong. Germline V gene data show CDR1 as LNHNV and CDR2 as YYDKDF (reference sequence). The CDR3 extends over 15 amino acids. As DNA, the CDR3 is TGTGCCACCAGCAGAGATCCGGTCAAGGGGTACGAGCAGTACTTC. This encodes CATSRDPVKGYEQYF.

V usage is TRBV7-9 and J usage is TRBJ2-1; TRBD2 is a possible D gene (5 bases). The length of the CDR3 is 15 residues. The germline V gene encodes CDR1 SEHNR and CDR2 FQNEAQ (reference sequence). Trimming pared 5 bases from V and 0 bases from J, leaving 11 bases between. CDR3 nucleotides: TGTGCCAGCAGCGCCCGGACTGGCTCCTACAATGAGCAGTTCTTC. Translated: CASSARTGSYNEQFF.

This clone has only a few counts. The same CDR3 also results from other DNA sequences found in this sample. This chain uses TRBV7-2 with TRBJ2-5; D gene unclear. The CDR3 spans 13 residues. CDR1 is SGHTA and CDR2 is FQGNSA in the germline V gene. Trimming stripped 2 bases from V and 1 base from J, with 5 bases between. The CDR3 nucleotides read TGTGCCAGCAGCTTACGGTTCCAAGAGACCCAGTACTTC. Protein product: CASSLRFQETQYF.

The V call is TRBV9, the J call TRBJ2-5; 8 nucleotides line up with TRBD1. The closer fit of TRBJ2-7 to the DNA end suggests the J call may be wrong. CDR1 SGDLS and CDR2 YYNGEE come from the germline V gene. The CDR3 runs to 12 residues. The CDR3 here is CASSRTGYEQYF. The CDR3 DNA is TGTGCCAGCAGCCGGACAGGGTACGAGCAGTACTTC.

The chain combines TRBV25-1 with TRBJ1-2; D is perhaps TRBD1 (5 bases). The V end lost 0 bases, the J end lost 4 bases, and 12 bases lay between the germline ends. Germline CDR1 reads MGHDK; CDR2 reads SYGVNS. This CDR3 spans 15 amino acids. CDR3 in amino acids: CASSEYLAGTYGYTF. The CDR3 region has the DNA TGTGCCAGCAGTGAATATTTGGCAGGGACCTATGGCTACACCTTC.

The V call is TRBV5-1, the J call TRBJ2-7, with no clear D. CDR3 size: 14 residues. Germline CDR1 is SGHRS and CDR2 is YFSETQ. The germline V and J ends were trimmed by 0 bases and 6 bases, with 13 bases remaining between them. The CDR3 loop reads CASSLEVSRAEQYF. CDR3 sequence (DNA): TGCGCCAGCAGCTTGGAGGTTTCGCGAGCCGAGCAGTACTTC.

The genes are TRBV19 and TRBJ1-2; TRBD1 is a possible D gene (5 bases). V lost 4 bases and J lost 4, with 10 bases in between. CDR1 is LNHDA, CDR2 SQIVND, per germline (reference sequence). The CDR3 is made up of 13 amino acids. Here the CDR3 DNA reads TGTGCCAGTAGTAGCCGGGACGGCTATGGCTACACCTTC. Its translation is CASSSRDGYGYTF.

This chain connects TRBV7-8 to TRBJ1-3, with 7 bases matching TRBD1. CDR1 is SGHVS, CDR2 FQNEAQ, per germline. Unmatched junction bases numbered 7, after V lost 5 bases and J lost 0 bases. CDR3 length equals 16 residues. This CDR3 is CASSLTGLGSGNTIYF. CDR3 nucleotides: TGTGCCAGCAGCCTGACAGGGCTAGGCTCTGGAAACACCATATATTTT.

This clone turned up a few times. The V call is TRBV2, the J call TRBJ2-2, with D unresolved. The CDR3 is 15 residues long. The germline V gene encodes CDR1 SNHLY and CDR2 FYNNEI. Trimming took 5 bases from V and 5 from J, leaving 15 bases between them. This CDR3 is CASSWEGFGTGELFF. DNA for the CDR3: TGTGCCAGCAGTTGGGAAGGGTTTGGGACCGGGGAGCTGTTTTTT.

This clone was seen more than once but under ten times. In nucleotides, the CDR3 is TGTGCCAGCCGACAGGGAGTCGCGAACACTGAAGCTTTCTTT. Translating gives CASRQGVANTEAFF. V usage is TRBV6-5 and J usage is TRBJ1-1; the match to TRBD1 covers 7 bases. V shed 8 bases and J 1 base; nucleotides not matched to a gene: 7. The germline CDR1 and CDR2 sequences are MNHEY and SVGAGI. The CDR3 is 14 amino acids.

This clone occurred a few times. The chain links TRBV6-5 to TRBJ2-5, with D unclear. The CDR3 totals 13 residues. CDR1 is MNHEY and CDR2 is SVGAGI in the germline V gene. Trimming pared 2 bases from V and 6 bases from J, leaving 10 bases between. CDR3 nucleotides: TGTGCCAGCAGTTACGGGTTTAAAAAGACCCAGTACTTC. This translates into CASSYGFKKTQYF.

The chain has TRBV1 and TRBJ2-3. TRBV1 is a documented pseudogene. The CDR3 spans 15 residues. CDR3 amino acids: CTSRSLGNGIDTQYF. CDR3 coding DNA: TGCACCAGCAGAAGCTTGGGAAACGGAATAGATACGCAGTATTTT.

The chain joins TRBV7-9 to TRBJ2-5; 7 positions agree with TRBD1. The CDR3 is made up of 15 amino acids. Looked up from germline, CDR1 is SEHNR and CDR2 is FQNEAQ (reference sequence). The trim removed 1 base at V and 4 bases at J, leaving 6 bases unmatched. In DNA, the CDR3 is TGTGCCAGCAGCTTAGGACAGGGAAGGGGAGAGACCCAGTACTTC. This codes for CASSLGQGRGETQYF.